Listed below are T cell receptor beta chains from one sample, sequenced in a study of technical replicates of blood from a few donors. Libraries were prepared by immunoSEQ multiplex PCR; TCRdb keeps only in-frame clonotypes and omits some of them. The table has 65,000 to 90,000 clones, around 94% seen once. Sequencing used T cells isolated from PBMCs. The receptor set was obtained from a human donor in good health. Each CDR3 is given with its conserved first and last residue. Only some rows state a clone size, as once, few, many or a class for expanded clones.

J gene: TRBJ2-3; V gene: TRBV27; clone size: NA; CDR3 protein: CASMSLAGSDTQYF
J gene: TRBJ1-4; V gene: TRBV4-3; clone size: NA; CDR3 protein: CASSQQGNNEKLFF
J gene: TRBJ1-1; V gene: TRBV6-5; clone size: NA; CDR3 protein: CATHRGQTEAFF
J gene: TRBJ1-1; V gene: TRBV18; clone size: NA; CDR3 protein: CASSPQGNTEAFF
J gene: TRBJ2-3; V gene: TRBV7-3; clone size: NA; CDR3 protein: CASSPTGLATDTQYF
J gene: TRBJ2-2; V gene: TRBV5-1; clone size: NA; CDR3 protein: CASSRDRGDTGELFF
J gene: TRBJ2-7; V gene: TRBV6-5; clone size: NA; CDR3 protein: CASTAWTSGSYEQYF
J gene: TRBJ2-5; V gene: TRBV19; clone size: once; CDR3 protein: CASSIDHGGGYQETQYF
J gene: TRBJ1-3; V gene: TRBV4-3; clone size: NA; CDR3 protein: CASSQVPGTGNTIYF
J gene: TRBJ2-7; V gene: TRBV27; clone size: NA; CDR3 protein: CASSLEQGYEQYF
J gene: TRBJ1-2; V gene: TRBV7-8; clone size: NA; CDR3 protein: CASSLTIQAPLNYGYTF
J gene: TRBJ2-7; V gene: TRBV4-3; clone size: NA; CDR3 protein: CASSQAIAGAPYEQYF
J gene: TRBJ2-7; V gene: TRBV5-1; clone size: NA; CDR3 protein: CASSLARIRDHVSYEQYF
J gene: TRBJ2-3; V gene: TRBV29-1; clone size: NA; CDR3 protein: CSVSGSRADTQYF
J gene: TRBJ2-7; V gene: TRBV6-5; clone size: NA; CDR3 protein: CATQGREGTYEQYF
J gene: TRBJ1-4; V gene: TRBV7-9; clone size: NA; CDR3 protein: CASSLSRDRGEKLFF
J gene: TRBJ1-1; V gene: TRBV9; clone size: NA; CDR3 protein: CASSVVVTTNTEAFF
J gene: TRBJ1-1; V gene: TRBV10-2; clone size: NA; CDR3 protein: CASRVGPTGTTEAFF
J gene: TRBJ1-2; V gene: TRBV5-1; clone size: once; CDR3 protein: CASSSAGTGDYGYTF
J gene: TRBJ2-3; V gene: TRBV5-4; clone size: NA; CDR3 protein: CASSMRGGVSTDTQYF
J gene: TRBJ2-5; V gene: TRBV27; clone size: NA; CDR3 protein: CASSLFRGQGASLETQYF